Presented here are 19 T cell receptor beta chains from one specimen sequenced in a study of patients and donors after allogeneic stem cell transplantation. Via MiXCR, TCRdb re-called the RT-PCR reads, giving one row per CDR3 protein. The sample lists approximately 200,000 distinct CDR3 sequences, about 40% seen once, with around 35% in the top ten. The sample consisted of blood, either unsorted or a sorted T cell fraction (not recorded which). These receptors originate from a human donor who was either an allogeneic HSCT recipient or a stem cell or donor lymphocyte infusion donor (not recorded which). It is not recorded whose cells these are; they may come from a transplant donor.

The chain is built from TRBV6-1 and TRBJ1-4; 7 bases agree with TRBD1. Germline V CDR1 and CDR2: MNHNS, SASEGT. Unmatched junction bases numbered 3, after V lost 1 base and J lost 10 bases. The CDR3 spans 13 residues. This chain's CDR3 is CASSEVGGGKLFF. In nucleotides, the CDR3 is TGTGCCAGCAGTGAAGTAGGGGGCGGAAAACTGTTTTTT.

The chain links TRBV12-3 or TRBV12-4 to TRBJ2-1; 7 bases agree with TRBD1. Trimming took 5 bases from V and 4 from J; bases not matched to a gene: 5. The length of the CDR3 is 14 residues. CDR3 loop: CASSEAQGYNEQFF. The DNA of the CDR3 is TGTGCCAGCAGTGAAGCACAGGGGTACAATGAGCAGTTCTTC.

V and J are TRBV7-3 and TRBJ2-1; maybe TRBD2 (6 bases). V lost 5 bases and J 9 bases, leaving 17 bases between the germline ends. The CDR3 has 14 amino acids. Germline CDR1 and CDR2: SGHTA and FQGTGA. The CDR3 sequence is CASSQRPGVPEQFF. The CDR3, as DNA: TGTGCCAGCAGCCAACGGCCGGGAGTGCCTGAGCAGTTCTTC.

This clonotype was found a few times. The V gene is TRBV20-1, the J gene TRBJ2-3; unclear D gene. In germline, CDR1 is DFQATT, CDR2 SNEGSKA (reference sequence). V gave up 2 bases and J gave up 3 bases, with 6 bases separating them. The CDR3 sequence is 12 residues long. The CDR3 bases are TGCAGTGCTAGACTCGCGACAGATACGCAGTATTTT. It translates to CSARLATDTQYF.

The CDR3: CASSTLKDSPLHF. CDR3 nucleotides: TGTGCCAGCAGTACACTAAAGGATTCACCCCTCCACTTT. This chain connects TRBV27 to TRBJ1-6, with D unresolved. V was cut by 5 bases and J by 8 bases, with 10 bases left in between. Germline values: CDR1 MNHEY, CDR2 SMNVEV (reference sequence). This CDR3 region has 13 residues.

The chain carries TRBV27 and TRBJ2-7; D is unclear. Germline V lookup: CDR1 MNHEY, CDR2 SMNVEV (reference sequence). The V gene lost 6 bases and the J gene lost 2 bases, with 11 bases spanning the gap. The CDR3 contains 13 residues. CDR3 sequence: CASSAQSTYEQYF. In DNA, the CDR3 is TGTGCCAGCAGCGCACAGAGCACCTACGAGCAGTACTTC.

V usage is TRBV9 and J usage is TRBJ2-3; tentatively, D is TRBD2 (6 bases). CDR3 length: 15 amino acids. Germline V gene sequence: CDR1 SGDLS, CDR2 YYNGEE. Between the trimmed V and J ends, which lost 0 bases and 2 bases, there was a span of 10 bases. DNA for the CDR3: TGTGCCAGCAGCGTAGCGGGAGACCCCACAGATACGCAGTATTTT. It translates to CASSVAGDPTDTQYF.

V usage is TRBV7-2 and J usage is TRBJ1-1; D uncertain. V dropped 0 bases and J dropped 1 base, with 12 bases sitting between them. Germline values: CDR1 SGHTA, CDR2 FQGNSA. The CDR3 sequence is 16 residues long. The CDR3 region is CASSLATGLGNTEAFF. Written as DNA, the CDR3 is TGTGCCAGCAGCTTAGCGACGGGCTTGGGGAACACTGAAGCTTTCTTT.

The V and J genes are TRBV5-1 and TRBJ2-2; D possibly corresponds to TRBD2 (5 bases). The V and J ends lost 0 bases and 3 bases respectively, with 9 bases between them. Germline values: CDR1 SGHRS, CDR2 YFSETQ. The CDR3 has 15 residues. CDR3: CASSLDSADTGELFF. CDR3 coding DNA: TGCGCCAGCAGCTTGGATAGCGCCGACACCGGGGAGCTGTTTTTT.

In this sample, this clonotype turned up a few times. The chain joins TRBV20-1 to TRBJ2-3; TRBD2 aligns across 7 bases. This CDR3 is built from 15 residues. The trim removed 8 bases at V and 0 bases at J, leaving 11 bases unmatched. Germline loops: CDR1 DFQATT, CDR2 SNEGSKA (reference sequence). The CDR3, as DNA: TGCAGTACAAGAGAAGCGGGACTAAGCACAGATACGCAGTATTTT. This codes for CSTREAGLSTDTQYF.

The chain uses TRBV28 and TRBJ1-2; D is possibly TRBD1 (6 bases). CDR3 length equals 15 residues. Germline lookup yields CDR1 MDHEN and CDR2 SYDVKM. V lost 3 bases, J lost 5 bases, and 16 bases lay in between. The CDR3 loop is CASSLIRGAGYGYTF. The DNA of the CDR3 is TGTGCCAGCAGTTTGATCCGGGGGGCTGGTTATGGCTACACCTTC.

This clonotype occurred a few times. The chain links TRBV7-9 to TRBJ2-1; 8 bases are shared with TRBD2. Germline CDR1 SEHNR, CDR2 FQNEAQ (reference sequence). This CDR3 region has 17 residues. V trimming: 1 base; J trimming: 2 bases; junction bases outside the gene matches: 7. The CDR3 here is CASSLGGLADTYNEQFF. The CDR3 DNA reads TGTGCCAGCAGCTTAGGAGGACTAGCCGATACCTACAATGAGCAGTTCTTC. Full variable domain (missing parts from reference TRBV7-9 and TRBJ2-1): DTGVSQNPRHKITKRGQNVTFRCDPISEHNRLYWYRQTLGQGPEFLTYFQNEAQLEKSRLLSDRFSAERPKGSFSTLEIQRTEQGDSAMYLCASSLGGLADTYNEQFFGPGTRLTVL.

This chain connects TRBV7-2 to TRBJ1-5; 7 bases align to TRBD1. The CDR3 is 13 residues long. The V segment lost 5 bases and the J segment 12 bases; nucleotides outside the gene matches: 10. Germline CDR1 is SGHTA and CDR2 is FQGNSA. In DNA form, the CDR3 reads TGTGCCAGCAGCCGTGTCACCACAGGGGACCAGCATTTT. Amino acids: CASSRVTTGDQHF.

The chain recombines TRBV4-2 with TRBJ2-7; D uncertain. V shed 4 bases and J shed 2 bases, with 9 bases lying between them. This CDR3 region has 13 residues. The V gene's germline CDR1 is LGHNA and CDR2 YNFKEQ. Here the CDR3 reads CASSPHTTYEQYF. In nucleotides, the CDR3 is TGTGCCAGCAGCCCTCACACAACCTACGAGCAGTACTTC.

V is TRBV2 and J is TRBJ2-7; D possibly uses TRBD1 or TRBD2 (6 bases each). Trimming stripped 5 bases from V and 7 bases from J, with 18 bases between. Germline CDR1 is SNHLY and CDR2 is FYNNEI. The CDR3 sequence is 14 residues long. CDR3 amino acids: CASSPPRGGREQYF. DNA of the CDR3: TGTGCCAGCAGTCCCCCGAGAGGGGGGCGGGAGCAGTACTTC.

This clonotype was picked up one time. This chain uses TRBV12-3 or TRBV12-4 with TRBJ2-1; 8 nucleotides line up with TRBD2. The length of the CDR3 is 18 residues. With V trimmed by 7 bases and J by 0 bases, 14 bases remained unmatched. CDR3 nucleotide sequence: TGTGCCAGCACCAAAAAGGGGATAGCGGGACCCTCCTACAATGAGCAGTTCTTC. It yields the protein CASTKKGIAGPSYNEQFF.

The V and J genes are TRBV18 and TRBJ1-5; D is uncertain. The length of the CDR3 is 13 residues. CDR1 is KGHSH, CDR2 LQKENI, per germline. Trimming took off 3 bases at V and 3 bases at J, with 6 bases between the two ends. CDR3 residues: CASSPYYNQPQHF. In nucleotides, the CDR3 is TGTGCCAGCTCACCGTATTACAATCAGCCCCAGCATTTT.

The chain combines TRBV3-1 with TRBJ1-4; D uncertain. Germline lookup yields CDR1 LGHDT and CDR2 YNNKEL (reference sequence). The CDR3 is 16 amino acids. Trimming took 4 bases from V and 4 from J, leaving 16 bases between them. In DNA form, the CDR3 reads TGTGCCAGCAGCCCACGGGAAGTGTCTAGTAATGAAAAACTGTTTTTT. Protein product: CASSPREVSSNEKLFF.

V is TRBV7-8 and J is TRBJ1-1; 8 nucleotides align to TRBD1. With V trimmed by 5 bases and J by 1 base, 6 bases remained unmatched. Per the germline V gene, CDR1 is SGHVS and CDR2 is FQNEAQ. The CDR3 is 15 amino acids. The CDR3 DNA reads TGTGCCAGCAGCCCGGCAGGGGGCCCGAACACTGAAGCTTTCTTT. Amino acids: CASSPAGGPNTEAFF.